These 20 T cell receptor beta chains were sequenced from one sample in a study of identical twins (dated by TCRdb to about 2016). The library was made by 5' RACE. The reads were generated on an Illumina HiSeq 2000. TCRdb ran its own pipeline on the public reads, namely fastp trimming at Q25 and MiXCR clone calling, and kept in-frame beta chains. Duplicate CDR3 protein sequences are folded into a single record with the most common DNA and genes. In all, the sample holds hundreds of thousands of distinct CDR3 sequences, and about 9.4% of those were seen once. The biggest ten clones account for approximately 0.94% of the sample. These records were also assigned to another study, of yellow fever vaccine responses in identical twins.

The specimen sequenced was PBMCs. These receptors were collected from a woman in her late teens or twenties in good health.

The chain links TRBV29-1 to TRBJ1-1, with 8 nucleotides matching TRBD1. This CDR3 has 14 residues. Trimming took 3 bases from V and 3 from J; bases not matched to a gene: 6. Germline CDR1 is SQVTM and CDR2 is ANQGSEA. CDR3: CSVDPGGDDTEAFF. CDR3 coding DNA: TGCAGCGTTGATCCAGGGGGCGATGACACTGAAGCTTTCTTT.

This clonotype showed up just a few times. The chain joins TRBV9 to TRBJ2-3; 7 bases are a match to TRBD2. The CDR3 contains 15 residues. The germline gives CDR1 SGDLS, CDR2 YYNGEE. Trimming at V came to 0 bases and at J to 5 bases, leaving 6 bases not matched to a gene. CDR3 DNA: TGTGCCAGCAGCGTAGAGGGAGGGCTCGGAGATACGCAGTATTTT. Translating gives CASSVEGGLGDTQYF.

In this sample, this clonotype turned up a few times. The V call is TRBV7-2, the J call TRBJ2-1; weak D call: TRBD2 (6 bases). CDR3 length: 15 residues. V dropped 3 bases and J dropped 0 bases, with 9 bases sitting between them. Per the germline V gene, CDR1 is SGHTA and CDR2 is FQGNSA. The chain's CDR3 is CASSFGEVSYNEQFF. In DNA, the CDR3 is TGTGCCAGCAGCTTCGGGGAGGTCTCCTACAATGAGCAGTTCTTC. The complete variable domain, with remaining parts taken from reference TRBV7-2 and TRBJ2-1, reads GAGVSQSPSNKVTEKGKDVELRCDPISGHTALYWYRQSLGQGLEFLIYFQGNSAPDKSGLPSDRFSAERTGGSVSTLTIQRTQQEDSAVYLCASSFGEVSYNEQFFGPGTRLTVL.

The CDR3 DNA sequence: TGTGCCAGCAGTTACGGTATTAGGACAGATACGCAGTATTTT. It codes for CASSYGIRTDTQYF. This sequence joins TRBV6-5 and TRBJ2-3, with D unclear. This CDR3 has 14 amino acids. CDR1 is MNHEY and CDR2 is SVGAGI in the germline V gene. Trimming removed 2 bases at V and 3 bases at J, with 9 bases between.

This clonotype was observed a few times. This rearrangement joins TRBV7-3 to TRBJ2-2; D not resolved. Germline V gene data show CDR1 as SGHTA and CDR2 as FQGTGA. V was cut by 4 bases and J by 7 bases, with 10 bases left in between. The CDR3 has 13 residues. In DNA form, the CDR3 reads TGTGCCAGCAGCTCCACTTCAGGCGGGGAGCTGTTTTTT. Its translation: CASSSTSGGELFF.

Only a few counts were recorded for this clonotype. V gene TRBV10-3 combines with J gene TRBJ2-5, with TRBD1 matching 8 bases. The germline V gene has CDR1 ENHRY and CDR2 SYGVKD. This CDR3 contains 17 residues. Trimming at V came to 3 bases and at J to 4 bases, leaving 13 bases not matched to a gene. Here the CDR3 reads CAISDRGQGAPRETQYF. The CDR3 nucleotides read TGTGCCATCAGTGACCGGGGCCAGGGGGCGCCTCGAGAGACCCAGTACTTC.

The chain employs TRBV19 and TRBJ2-5, with D possibly being TRBD2 (6 bases). V dropped 3 bases and J dropped 2 bases, with 16 bases sitting between them. Germline lookup yields CDR1 LNHDA and CDR2 SQIVND (reference sequence). The CDR3 runs 16 residues. In DNA, the CDR3 is TGTGCCAGTAGTATCGCCGGAGCGGGCCAGCAAGAGACCCAGTACTTC. Translated, it gives CASSIAGAGQQETQYF.

The V and J genes are TRBV6-5 and TRBJ2-7; 8 bases are a match to TRBD1. The CDR3 extends over 14 amino acids. Germline values: CDR1 MNHEY, CDR2 SVGAGI. V gave up 2 bases and J gave up 2 bases; unmatched junction bases: 2. CDR3 amino acids: CASSYRGQAYEQYF. CDR3 coding DNA: TGTGCCAGCAGTTACCGGGGACAGGCCTACGAGCAGTACTTC.

V gene TRBV5-6 combines with J gene TRBJ2-2, with TRBD2 matching over 11 bases. Germline CDR1 is SGHDT and CDR2 is YYEEEE. CDR3 size: 16 residues. Trimming removed 3 bases from V and 7 bases from J; junction bases left unmatched: 8. The CDR3 bases are TGTGCCAGCAGCTCGCCCGGGACTAGCGGATTCGGGGAGCTGTTTTTT. It encodes CASSSPGTSGFGELFF.

This clonotype was recorded at least ten times. The chain is built from TRBV14 and TRBJ2-3; tentatively, D is TRBD2 (5 bases). Trimming pared 1 base from V and 0 bases from J, leaving 5 bases between. The CDR3 sequence is 14 residues long. Germline-derived CDR1 and CDR2 are SGHDN and FVKESK. CDR3 loop: CASSQGTSTDTQYF. CDR3 nucleotides: TGTGCCAGCAGCCAAGGGACTAGCACAGATACGCAGTATTTT.

This clonotype showed up just a few times. The chain is built from TRBV2 and TRBJ2-2; TRBD1 is a possible D gene (5 bases). V gave up 2 bases and J gave up 3 bases, with 7 bases separating them. The CDR3 has 14 residues. Germline loops: CDR1 SNHLY, CDR2 FYNNEI. The CDR3 spells CASSERTYTGELFF. The CDR3 nucleotides read TGTGCCAGCAGTGAACGGACATACACCGGGGAGCTGTTTTTT.

The count of this clonotype is one. The chain combines TRBV7-9 with TRBJ2-5; 7 bases map to TRBD1. CDR3 size: 15 residues. With V trimmed by 5 bases and J by 1 base, 7 bases remained unmatched. In germline, CDR1 is SEHNR, CDR2 FQNEAQ (reference sequence). The CDR3 sequence: CASSPTGTPQETQYF. The CDR3 nucleotides are TGTGCCAGCAGCCCGACAGGGACCCCCCAAGAGACCCAGTACTTC.

This clonotype has only a few counts. The rearrangement uses TRBV12-3 or TRBV12-4 and TRBJ2-1, with a weak D call TRBD1 (5 bases). The ends were cut back, 5 bases at V and 6 bases at J, with 14 bases in the middle. The CDR3 contains 14 residues. The CDR3 reads CASSPSSQGNEQFF. The DNA of the CDR3 is TGTGCCAGCAGTCCTTCGTCCCAGGGCAATGAGCAGTTCTTC.

The chain recombines TRBV7-9 with TRBJ2-3, with TRBD2 matching over 9 bases. Trimming cost V 6 bases and J 4 bases; bases outside gene matches: 5. CDR1 is SEHNR, CDR2 FQNEAQ, per germline (reference sequence). The CDR3 is 14 amino acids. CDR3 in DNA: TGTGCCAGCAGAGATATAGCGGGAGCAGATACGCAGTATTTT. Protein product: CASRDIAGADTQYF. The full variable domain, with the rest looked up from reference TRBV7-9 and TRBJ2-3, is DTGVSQNPRHKITKRGQNVTFRCDPISEHNRLYWYRQTLGQGPEFLTYFQNEAQLEKSRLLSDRFSAERPKGSFSTLEIQRTEQGDSAMYLCASRDIAGADTQYFGPGTRLTVL.

The table lists this clonotype with a few counts. This chain uses TRBV29-1 with TRBJ2-7; the match to TRBD1 covers 7 bases. Germline CDR1 is SQVTM and CDR2 is ANQGSEA. The CDR3 is 14 residues long. The J segment lost 1 base and the V segment lost 4 bases, leaving 7 bases of the junction unmatched. CDR3 in DNA: TGCAGCGTTGCCGGGACAGATGAATCCTACGAGCAGTACTTC. Its protein product is CSVAGTDESYEQYF.

This clonotype was detected a few times. J is TRBJ2-5 and V is TRBV6-2 or TRBV6-3; 10 bases fit TRBD1. CDR3 length equals 14 residues. After removal of 5 bases from V and 5 bases from J, the junction contained 5 bases not matched to a gene. Germline V lookup: CDR1 MNHEY, CDR2 SVGEGT. Written as DNA, the CDR3 is TGTGCCAGCAGTCAGACAGGGGGCTACGAGACCCAGTACTTC. It codes for CASSQTGGYETQYF.

The chain uses TRBV11-2 and TRBJ2-1; 10 bases match TRBD2. The germline V gene encodes CDR1 SGHAT and CDR2 FQNNGV. The J segment lost 7 bases and the V segment lost 0 bases, leaving 9 bases of the junction unmatched. CDR3 length equals 17 residues. The CDR3: CASSLEASGSLGNEQFF. For the CDR3, the DNA is TGTGCCAGCAGCTTAGAGGCTAGCGGGAGTTTAGGGAATGAGCAGTTCTTC.

The chain has TRBV2 and TRBJ2-3; 11 bases are a match to TRBD2. The CDR3 runs to 13 residues. V shed 8 bases and J 6 bases; nucleotides not matched to a gene: 4. Germline V gives CDR1 SNHLY, CDR2 FYNNEI. The CDR3 protein is CASLAGGLDTQYF. For the CDR3, the DNA is TGTGCCAGCTTAGCGGGGGGGCTGGATACGCAGTATTTT.

This clonotype appeared a few times. V and J are TRBV6-5 and TRBJ1-1; 7 bases map to TRBD1. Losses at the gene ends were 0 bases for V and 1 base for J; bases not matched to a gene: 5. The CDR3 totals 16 residues. The germline V gene encodes CDR1 MNHEY and CDR2 SVGAGI. The CDR3 loop is CASSYSIGTENTEAFF. The CDR3 DNA sequence: TGTGCCAGCAGTTACTCCATTGGGACAGAGAACACTGAAGCTTTCTTT.

This clonotype has more than one count but fewer than ten. The chain uses TRBV27 and TRBJ2-6; the D is unclear. From germline, CDR1 is MNHEY and CDR2 SMNVEV (reference sequence). V was pared by 7 bases and J by 2 bases, with 6 bases between. The CDR3 has 13 residues. CDR3 region: CASTSPGANVLTF. The CDR3, as DNA: TGTGCCAGCACTTCCCCTGGGGCCAACGTCCTGACTTTC.